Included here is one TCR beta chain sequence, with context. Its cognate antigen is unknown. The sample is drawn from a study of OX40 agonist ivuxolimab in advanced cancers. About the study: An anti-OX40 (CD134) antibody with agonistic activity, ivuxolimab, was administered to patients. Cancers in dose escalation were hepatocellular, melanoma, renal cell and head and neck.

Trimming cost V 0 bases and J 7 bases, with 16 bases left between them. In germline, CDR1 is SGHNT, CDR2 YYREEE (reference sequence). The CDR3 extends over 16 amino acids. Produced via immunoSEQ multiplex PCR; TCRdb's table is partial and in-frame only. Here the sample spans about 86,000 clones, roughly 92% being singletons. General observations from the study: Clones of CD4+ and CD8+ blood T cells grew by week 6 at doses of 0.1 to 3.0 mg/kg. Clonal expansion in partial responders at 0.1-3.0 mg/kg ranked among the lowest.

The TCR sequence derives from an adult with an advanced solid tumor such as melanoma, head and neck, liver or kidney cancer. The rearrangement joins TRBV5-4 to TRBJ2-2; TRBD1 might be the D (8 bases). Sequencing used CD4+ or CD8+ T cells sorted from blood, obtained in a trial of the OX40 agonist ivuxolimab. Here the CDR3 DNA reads TGTGCCAGCAGCTTGGTGAGCGGGACAGGAAGCGGGGAGCTGTTTTTT. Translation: CASSLVSGTGSGELFF.